This T cell receptor (beta chain) came from a study of blood T cell repertoires in COVID-19. Study as a whole: Samples taken during acute and convalescent COVID-19 were collected in the United States, Italy and Spain. T cells, B-cell-depleted T cells, or PBMCs supplied cDNA or gDNA.

Participants had their cohort set by participant-reported clinical history. V was clipped by 2 bases and J by 5 bases, with 21 bases between them. The germline V gene has CDR1 KGHSH and CDR2 LQKENI. The CDR3 length is 17 residues. Sequencing used immunoSEQ multiplex PCR; TCRdb keeps in-frame clones, though not all of them. The sample consists of roughly 160,000 clones, more than 80% of them appearing once. The chain links TRBV18 to TRBJ1-1, with D tentatively TRBD1 (5 bases). The receptor comes from a man in his fifties who had recovered from COVID-19. What was sequenced was PBMCs or T cells enriched from blood (not recorded which). CDR3 amino acids: CASSPGDRGAGKTEAFF. The CDR3 nucleotides are TGTGCCAGCTCACCAGGGGACCGCGGGGCAGGGAAGACTGAAGCTTTCTTT.